Below, one T cell receptor (beta chain) is given with its context. This sample was included in a study of blood T cell repertoires in COVID-19. For the study at large: The analysed material was cDNA or gDNA that came from T cells, B-cell-depleted T cells, or PBMCs.

Trimming pared 5 bases from V and 1 base from J, leaving 9 bases between. The CDR3 runs to 14 residues. Germline lookup yields CDR1 MNHNS and CDR2 SASEGT. Original analysis: Reference gene primer amplification gave estimated nucleated cell counts. Produced via immunoSEQ multiplex PCR; TCRdb's table is partial and in-frame only. Clone size and the V and J calls come from that table; the DNA yielded D and trimming. This table holds roughly 230,000 clones, around nine tenths found once. This chain links TRBV6-1 with TRBJ2-1; a weak D match, TRBD1 (5 bases). Sequenced input: peripheral blood. The sequence came from a young man with COVID-19, enrolled during active disease. Here the CDR3 reads CASSRGPSYNEQFF. For the CDR3, the DNA is TGTGCCAGCAGTAGGGGCCCGTCCTACAATGAGCAGTTCTTC.